Below, 5 T cell receptor beta chains from the same sample are listed, as sequenced in a study of T cells in Graves' hyperthyroidism and ophthalmopathy. From RNA transcripts, TCR beta CDR3 regions were amplified. HTBI primers drove first-round RT-PCR of the TCR CDR3. TCRdb processed the multiplex PCR reads anew with MiXCR; each CDR3 protein has one entry. Among around 600,000 distinct CDR3 sequences listed, 45% were seen once. The sequenced sample was peripheral blood or thyroid tissue (not recorded which). These TCRs come from an adult man with Graves' disease, either hyperthyroidism or ophthalmopathy (not recorded which).

As concerns this clonotype: Possible read error: a much larger clone is one base away. The V call is TRBV7-9, the J call TRBJ1-1, with 8 positions matching TRBD1. There are 14 residues in the CDR3. Germline V gene lookup returns CDR1 SEHNR and CDR2 FQNEAQ (reference sequence). After removal of 10 bases from V and 1 base from J, the junction contained 8 bases not matched to a gene. The CDR3 spells CATRAGTGNTEAFF. CDR3 DNA: TGTGCCACCAGGGCCGGGACAGGGAACACTGAAGCTTTCTTT.

V is TRBV2 and J is TRBJ1-4, with no clear D. Germline values: CDR1 SNHLY, CDR2 FYNNEI. The length of the CDR3 is 12 residues. Trimming shortened V by 11 bases and J by 8 bases, and 15 bases separated the two germline ends. This CDR3 is CAGSDGREKLFF. DNA for the CDR3: TGTGCCGGAAGTGATGGGCGCGAAAAACTGTTTTTT.

The sample holds a few counts of this clonotype. The rearrangement joins TRBV5-8 to TRBJ1-2, with a possible D match to TRBD1 (6 bases). This CDR3 is 16 amino acids long. CDR1 is SGHTS and CDR2 is YDEGEE in the germline V gene. Trimming removed 0 bases from V and 4 bases from J, with 16 bases in between. The chain's CDR3 is CASSLEGQGIGYGYTF. DNA for the CDR3: TGTGCCAGCAGCTTGGAAGGGCAGGGGATCGGCTATGGCTACACCTTC.

The rearrangement joins TRBV6-1 to TRBJ2-2; D unresolved. V was cut by 6 bases and J by 0 bases, with 17 bases left in between. The germline V gene has CDR1 MNHNS and CDR2 SASEGT. CDR3 length: 17 amino acids. CDR3 loop: CASRASLGSANTGELFF. The CDR3 DNA reads TGTGCCAGCAGGGCCTCATTGGGGTCTGCGAACACCGGGGAGCTGTTTTTT.

This clonotype occurred once. The chain joins TRBV10-3 to TRBJ2-7, with a tentative D call TRBD2 (6 bases). V lost 4 bases and J lost 5, with 15 bases in between. This CDR3 is built from 14 residues. The germline V gene encodes CDR1 ENHRY and CDR2 SYGVKD. The CDR3 region is CAISGAEGRNEQYF. The CDR3 DNA reads as TGTGCCATCAGTGGGGCGGAGGGCCGGAACGAGCAGTACTTC.